This TCR beta chain was found in a study of blood T cells in healthy people across ages. General study findings and limits: The unsorted PBMCs prevented any conclusive comparison of naive versus antigen-experienced cells.

Trimming removed 7 bases from V and 2 bases from J, with 13 bases in between. The CDR3 covers 14 residues. Germline CDR1 MNHNS, CDR2 SASEGT. Of note for this clonotype: The antigen remains unidentified.

A J-beta primer mix and a sample-barcoded 5' primer were used in a second PCR of about 7 to 12 cycles. The authors tagged each cDNA molecule using a template-switch adaptor with 12 random nucleotides. MiXCR, applied by TCRdb to the 5' RACE reads, yields one record per CDR3 protein. This table holds around 1.5 million distinct CDR3 sequences, 30% to 40% found once. This sequence was found in a young woman in good health. V gene TRBV6-1 combines with J gene TRBJ2-3; D gene unclear. The specimen was blood. DNA for the CDR3: TGTGCCAGCAACAAGGTTCTGCCCACAGATACGCAGTATTTT. Its translation: CASNKVLPTDTQYF.